The present TCR beta chain was sequenced within a study of cytomegalovirus exposure and HLA in healthy donors. This PCR relied on a set of 60 Vbeta primers and 13 Jbeta primers. Measured with immunoSEQ multiplex PCR; TCRdb has only the in-frame clones, and not every one. The repertoire holds 150,000 or so clones, with 70% to 90% as singletons. The germline gives CDR1 KGHSH, CDR2 LQKENI. V was trimmed by 3 bases and J by 2 bases, leaving 23 bases between them. This CDR3 region has 18 residues. The rearrangement joins TRBV18 to TRBJ2-7; maybe TRBD1 (7 bases). This receptor was taken from a man aged 45-60 years in good health and CMV-seronegative. The sample comprised PBMCs. For the CDR3, the DNA is TGTGCCAGCTCACCGCGTAAGGAGGGGGCTATTCCTACCTACGAGCAGTACTTC. Translating gives CASSPRKEGAIPTYEQYF.